What follows are 8 T cell receptor beta chains derived from one specimen sequenced in a study of blood T cell repertoires in COVID-19. The protocol was immunoSEQ multiplex PCR, while the TCRdb copy is restricted to in-frame clones and leaves out a portion. Of around 260,000 clones listed, around 87% are singletons. The specimen was peripheral blood. The receptor source for this set is a woman between 40 and 50 years old who had recovered from COVID-19.

J is TRBJ1-5 and V is TRBV6-2 or TRBV6-3, with D possibly being TRBD1 (5 bases). CDR1 is MNHEY, CDR2 SVGEGT, per germline. The V gene lost 0 bases and the J gene lost 4 bases, with 19 bases spanning the gap. CDR3 length equals 18 residues. The CDR3 sequence: CASSYSIRILPGNQPQHF. The CDR3 nucleotides read TGTGCCAGCAGTTACTCAATCCGGATATTGCCAGGGAATCAGCCCCAGCATTTT.

The genes are TRBV5-1 and TRBJ2-7; possible D gene TRBD2, 6 bases. The CDR3 extends over 14 amino acids. V lost 0 bases and J 2 bases, leaving 9 bases between the germline ends. Germline V gene data show CDR1 as SGHRS and CDR2 as YFSETQ. The CDR3 DNA is TGCGCCAGCAGCTTGGGCGGGGCCCCCTACGAGCAGTACTTC. Its translation: CASSLGGAPYEQYF.

V usage is TRBV28 and J usage is TRBJ2-7; D might be TRBD2 (7 bases). V was cut by 6 bases and J by 1 base, with 10 bases left in between. Germline CDR1 is MDHEN and CDR2 is SYDVKM. There are 13 residues in the CDR3. In DNA form, the CDR3 reads TGTGCCAGCAGGAGGGGGGGGTCCTACGAGCAGTACTTC. Translation gives CASRRGGSYEQYF. Supplemented by reference TRBV28 and TRBJ2-7, the full variable domain reads DVKVTQSSRYLVKRTGEKVFLECVQDMDHENMFWYRQDPGLGLRLIYFSYDVKMKEKGDIPEGYSVSREKKERFSLILESASTNQTSMYLCASRRGGSYEQYFGPGTRLTVT.

CDR3 sequence (DNA): TGTGCCATCAGTGAGTCAGGAGGGGGCGCCGGGAAAGCTTTCTTT. This encodes CAISESGGGAGKAFF. The rearrangement uses TRBV10-3 and TRBJ1-1, with TRBD1 matching over 7 bases. V trimming: 0 bases; J trimming: 9 bases; junction bases outside the gene matches: 10. Germline V gene sequence: CDR1 ENHRY, CDR2 SYGVKD. There are 15 residues in the CDR3.

J is TRBJ2-5 and V is TRBV7-2; no firm D call. CDR1 is SGHTA and CDR2 is FQGNSA in the germline V gene. V lost 5 bases and J 4 bases, leaving 11 bases between the germline ends. This CDR3 region has 13 residues. CDR3 bases: TGTGCCAGCAGCCCCCAGGTACGAGAGACCCAGTACTTC. Translated, it gives CASSPQVRETQYF.

V gene TRBV18 combines with J gene TRBJ1-3, with no clear D. Per germline, CDR1 KGHSH and CDR2 LQKENI. This CDR3 has 15 residues. Trimming removed 5 bases at V and 0 bases at J, with 11 bases between. The CDR3 here is CASSVSGSSGNTIYF. The CDR3 coding sequence is TGTGCCAGCTCAGTGTCAGGAAGCTCTGGAAACACCATATATTTT.

The gene calls are TRBV3-1 (or the pseudogene TRBV3-2) and TRBJ2-3; 14 bases agree with TRBD2. V lost 5 bases, J lost 5 bases, and 12 bases stayed unmatched. CDR1 is LGHDT and CDR2 is YNNKEL in the germline V gene (reference sequence). CDR3 length: 18 amino acids. CDR3 in DNA: TGTGCCAGCAGCGGCGGGACTAGCGGGGGCCCCCCAGGAGATACGCAGTATTTT. This codes for CASSGGTSGGPPGDTQYF.

The chain couples TRBV29-1 to TRBJ2-1; 7 bases agree with TRBD1. V lost 7 bases to trimming and J lost 5 bases; unmatched junction nucleotides: 11. The CDR3 is made up of 14 amino acids. Germline CDR1 and CDR2: SQVTM and ANQGSEA. The CDR3 DNA reads TGCAGCGCCCGGATGGGACAGATAAACAATGAGCAGTTCTTC. Translation gives CSARMGQINNEQFF.